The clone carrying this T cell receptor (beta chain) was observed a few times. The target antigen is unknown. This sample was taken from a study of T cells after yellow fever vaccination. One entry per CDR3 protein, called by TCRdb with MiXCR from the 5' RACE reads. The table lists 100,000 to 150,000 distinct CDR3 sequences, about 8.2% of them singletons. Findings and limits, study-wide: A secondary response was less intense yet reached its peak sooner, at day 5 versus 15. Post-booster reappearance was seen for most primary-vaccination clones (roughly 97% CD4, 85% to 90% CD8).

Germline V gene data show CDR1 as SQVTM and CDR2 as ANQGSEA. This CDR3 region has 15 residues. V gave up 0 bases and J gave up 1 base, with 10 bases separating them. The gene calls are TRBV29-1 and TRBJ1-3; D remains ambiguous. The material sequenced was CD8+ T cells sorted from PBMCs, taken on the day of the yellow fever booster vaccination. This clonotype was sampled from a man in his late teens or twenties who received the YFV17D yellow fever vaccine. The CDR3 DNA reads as TGCAGCGTTGAAGATTCGGAGAGATCTGGAAACACCATATATTTT. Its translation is CSVEDSERSGNTIYF.